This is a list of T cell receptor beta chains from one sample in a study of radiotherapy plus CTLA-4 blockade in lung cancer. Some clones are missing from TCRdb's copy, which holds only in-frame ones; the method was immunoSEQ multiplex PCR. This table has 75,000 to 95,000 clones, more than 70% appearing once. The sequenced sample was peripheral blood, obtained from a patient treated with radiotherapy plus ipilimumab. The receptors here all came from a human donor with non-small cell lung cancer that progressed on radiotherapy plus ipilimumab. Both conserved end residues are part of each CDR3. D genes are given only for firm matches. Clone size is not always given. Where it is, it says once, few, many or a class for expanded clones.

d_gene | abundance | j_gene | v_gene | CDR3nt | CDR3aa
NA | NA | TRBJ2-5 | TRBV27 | TGTGCCAGCAGTTTATATAGGGGAGAGACCCAGTACTTC | CASSLYRGETQYF
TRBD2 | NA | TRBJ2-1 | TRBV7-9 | TGTGCCAGCAGCTTAGCGGGGGCGGCGGGAGGGTCCTACAATGAGCAGTTCTTC | CASSLAGAAGGSYNEQFF
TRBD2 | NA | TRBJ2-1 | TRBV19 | TGTGCCAGTAGCCTTGGACTAGCGGGAGCGAATGAGCAGTTCTTC | CASSLGLAGANEQFF
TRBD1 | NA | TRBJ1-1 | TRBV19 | TGTGCCAGTAGTATAGGCCTGACAGGGAGGGACAGCGCTGAAGCTTTCTTT | CASSIGLTGRDSAEAFF
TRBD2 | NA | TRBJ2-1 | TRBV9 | TGTGCCAGCAGCCCCCGGTCAGCGGGGGGGCCGCGTGAGCAGTTCTTC | CASSPRSAGGPREQFF
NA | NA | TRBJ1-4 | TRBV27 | TGTGCCAGCAGTTTAAGAGGGGGGTCTGGAGAAAAACTGTTTTTT | CASSLRGGSGEKLFF
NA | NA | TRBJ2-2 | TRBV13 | TGTGCCAGCAGCTTAGGACAGCGAAACACCGGGGAGCTGTTTTTT | CASSLGQRNTGELFF
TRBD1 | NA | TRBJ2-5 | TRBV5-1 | TGCGCCAGCAGCTTGGGGACAGGGGGGGAAGAGACCCAGTACTTC | CASSLGTGGEETQYF
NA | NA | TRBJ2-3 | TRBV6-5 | TGTGCCAGCAGTGGTCTGCTCTGGAAAGATACGCAGTATTTT | CASSGLLWKDTQYF
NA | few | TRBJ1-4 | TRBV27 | TGTGCCAGCAGTTTAATGGAGGGGGTTAATGAAAAACTGTTTTTT | CASSLMEGVNEKLFF
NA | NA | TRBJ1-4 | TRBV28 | TGTGCCAGCAGTTCGGGGGCGGGAAATGAAAAACTGTTTTTT | CASSSGAGNEKLFF
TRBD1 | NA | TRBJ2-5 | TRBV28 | TGTGCCAGCTCTTCGACAGGGGGGCAAGAGACCCAGTACTTC | CASSSTGGQETQYF
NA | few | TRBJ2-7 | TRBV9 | TGTGCCAGCAGCGTCGGTCAGGGGCCCCCCTACGAGCAGTACTTC | CASSVGQGPPYEQYF
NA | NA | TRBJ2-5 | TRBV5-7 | TGTGCCAGCAGTCCGGGGGGCCGATCGGTAGAGACCCAGTACTTC | CASSPGGRSVETQYF
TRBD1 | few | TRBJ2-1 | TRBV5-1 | TGCGCCAGCAGCTTGAACGGACAGGGGTATGGGGGTGAGCAGTTCTTC | CASSLNGQGYGGEQFF
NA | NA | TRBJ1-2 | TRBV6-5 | TGTGCCAGCAGTTACTCCGACGAGGACTATGGCTACACCTTC | CASSYSDEDYGYTF
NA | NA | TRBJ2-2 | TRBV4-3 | TGCGCCAGCAGCCAAGAGAAAAGGCCCACCGGGGAGCTGTTTTTT | CASSQEKRPTGELFF
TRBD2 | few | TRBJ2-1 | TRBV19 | TGTGCCAGTAGTATGGGGTTTAGCGGGGGGCCACGGCAGTTCTTC | CASSMGFSGGPRQFF
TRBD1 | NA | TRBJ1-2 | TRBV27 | TGTGCCAGCAGTCCTACATTACAGGGGAACGGCTACACCTTC | CASSPTLQGNGYTF
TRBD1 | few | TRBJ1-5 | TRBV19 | TGTGCCAGTAGCAGCCGGGACAGGGCTTATAGCAATCAGCCCCAGCATTTT | CASSSRDRAYSNQPQHF
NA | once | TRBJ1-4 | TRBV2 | TGTGCCAGAGGCGGGAGTAGAAATGAAAAACTGTTTTTT | CARGGSRNEKLFF
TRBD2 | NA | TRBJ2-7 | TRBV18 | TGTGCCAGCTCACCACCGGGACTAGCGGGAGTCCCCCACGAGCAGTACTTC | CASSPPGLAGVPHEQYF
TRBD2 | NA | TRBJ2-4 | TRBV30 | TGTGCCTGGTCCTCCCCGGGGGGGAATCTAGCCAAAAACATTCAGTACTTC | CAWSSPGGNLAKNIQYF
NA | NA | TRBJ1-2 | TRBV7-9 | TGTGCCAGCGGGGGTGTCCTACCCAGGGGACTCTATGGCTACACCTTC | CASGGVLPRGLYGYTF